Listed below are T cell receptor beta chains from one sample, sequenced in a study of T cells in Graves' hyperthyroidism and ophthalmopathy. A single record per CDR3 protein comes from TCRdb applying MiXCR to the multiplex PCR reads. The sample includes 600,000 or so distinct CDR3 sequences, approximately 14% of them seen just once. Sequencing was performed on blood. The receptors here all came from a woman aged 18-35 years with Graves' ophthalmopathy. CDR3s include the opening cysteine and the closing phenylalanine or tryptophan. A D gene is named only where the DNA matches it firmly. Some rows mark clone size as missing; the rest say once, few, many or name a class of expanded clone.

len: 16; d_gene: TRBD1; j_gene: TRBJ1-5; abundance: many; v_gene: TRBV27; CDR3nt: TGTGCCAGCAGATTAGAACAGGACAGGGTTGATCAGCCCCAGCATTTT; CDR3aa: CASRLEQDRVDQPQHF
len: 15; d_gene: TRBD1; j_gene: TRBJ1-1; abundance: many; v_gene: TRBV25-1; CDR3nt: TGTGCCAGCAGTGACTCCGGACAGGGGTATATGGTAGCTTTCTTT; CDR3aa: CASSDSGQGYMVAFF
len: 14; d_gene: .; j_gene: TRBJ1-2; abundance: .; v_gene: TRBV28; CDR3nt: TGTGCCAGCAGGGAGGGGTCAGCTAACTATGGCTACACCTTC; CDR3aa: CASREGSANYGYTF
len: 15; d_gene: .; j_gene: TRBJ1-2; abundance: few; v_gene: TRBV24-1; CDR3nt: TGTGCCACCAGTGAAGCGGACAGTTTTAACTATGGCTACACCTTC; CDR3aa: CATSEADSFNYGYTF
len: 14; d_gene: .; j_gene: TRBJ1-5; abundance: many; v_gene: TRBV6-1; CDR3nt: TGTGCCAGCAGTGAAAGTGGGGCCAATCAGCCCCAGCATTTT; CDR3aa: CASSESGANQPQHF
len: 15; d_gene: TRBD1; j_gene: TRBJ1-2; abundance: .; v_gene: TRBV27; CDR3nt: TGTGCCAGCAGTATTGGGACAGTCTCTCTAGGTGGCTACACCTTC; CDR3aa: CASSIGTVSLGGYTF
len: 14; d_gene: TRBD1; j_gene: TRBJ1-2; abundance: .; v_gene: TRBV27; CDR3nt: TGTGCCAGCAGTTTAGGACAGGGGGAAGGAGGCTACACCTTC; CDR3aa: CASSLGQGEGGYTF
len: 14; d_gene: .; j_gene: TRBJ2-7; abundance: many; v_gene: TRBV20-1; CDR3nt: TGCAGTGCTAGACCCACTCGGGCGACCTACGAGCAGTACTTC; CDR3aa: CSARPTRATYEQYF
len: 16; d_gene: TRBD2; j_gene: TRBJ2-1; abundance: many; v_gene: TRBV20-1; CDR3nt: TGCAGTGCCTTCCCCGGACTAGCGGGGGGCCAGGGTGAGCAGTTCTTC; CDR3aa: CSAFPGLAGGQGEQFF
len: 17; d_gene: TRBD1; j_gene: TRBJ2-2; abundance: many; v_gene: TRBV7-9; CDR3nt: TGTGCCAGCAGCACGAGGCCGGGACAGGGAAACACCGGGGAGCTGTTTTTT; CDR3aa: CASSTRPGQGNTGELFF
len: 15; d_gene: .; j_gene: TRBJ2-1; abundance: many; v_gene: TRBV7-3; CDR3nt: TGTGCCAGCAGCTTAACGGCTAGTTTGGCCAATGAGCAGTTCTTC; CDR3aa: CASSLTASLANEQFF
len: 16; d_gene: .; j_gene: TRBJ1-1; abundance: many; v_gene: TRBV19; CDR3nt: TGTGCCAGTAAAAAGTCCCCGGGAAACGGGGGCACTGAAGCTTTCTTT; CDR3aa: CASKKSPGNGGTEAFF
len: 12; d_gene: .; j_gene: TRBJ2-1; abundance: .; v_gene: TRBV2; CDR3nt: TGTGCCAGCGGGGGCCTTCGTCTTGAGCAGTTCTTC; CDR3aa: CASGGLRLEQFF
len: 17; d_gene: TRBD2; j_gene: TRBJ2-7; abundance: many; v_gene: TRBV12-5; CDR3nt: TGTGCTAGTGGTTTGCCAACAGGAGGCGGGAGCTCCTACGAGCAGTACTTC; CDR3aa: CASGLPTGGGSSYEQYF
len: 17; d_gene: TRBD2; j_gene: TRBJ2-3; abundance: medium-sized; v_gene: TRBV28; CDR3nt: TGTGCCAGCAGCCCCCCTAGCGGGAGGGCCGGCACAGATACGCAGTATTTT; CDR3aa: CASSPPSGRAGTDTQYF
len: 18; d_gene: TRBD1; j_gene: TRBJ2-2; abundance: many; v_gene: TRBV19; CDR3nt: TGTGCCAGTAGTATAGAGGGGACAGGGATGAAGGACGCCGGGGAGCTGTTTTTT; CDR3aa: CASSIEGTGMKDAGELFF
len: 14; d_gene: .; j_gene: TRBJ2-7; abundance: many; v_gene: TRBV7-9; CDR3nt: TGTGCCAGCAATCAGGACAGTTTGGGTCGCGAGCAGTACTTC; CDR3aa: CASNQDSLGREQYF
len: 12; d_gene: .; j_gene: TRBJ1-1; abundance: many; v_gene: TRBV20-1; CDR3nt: TGCAGTGCTAGGCAGATGAACACTGAAGCTTTCTTT; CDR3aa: CSARQMNTEAFF
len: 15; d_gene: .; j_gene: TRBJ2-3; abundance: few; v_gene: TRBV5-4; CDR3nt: TGTGCCAGCAGCTTATTTGCTAGCGAAGCAGATACGCAGTATTTT; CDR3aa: CASSLFASEADTQYF
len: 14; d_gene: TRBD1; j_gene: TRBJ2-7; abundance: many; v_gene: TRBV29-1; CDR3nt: TGCAGCGTTGAAGGGGACAGGGAAGGCTACGAGCAGTACTTC; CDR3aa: CSVEGDREGYEQYF
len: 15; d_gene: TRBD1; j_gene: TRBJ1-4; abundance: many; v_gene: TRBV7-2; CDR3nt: TGTGCCAGCAGCTCCAGGGGGTGGGGTAATGAAAAACTGTTTTTT; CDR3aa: CASSSRGWGNEKLFF
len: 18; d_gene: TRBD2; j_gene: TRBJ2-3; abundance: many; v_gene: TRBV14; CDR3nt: TGTGCCAGCAGCCAAGATGCGTCGGCGGGGGGACCCACAGATACGCAGTATTTT; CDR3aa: CASSQDASAGGPTDTQYF
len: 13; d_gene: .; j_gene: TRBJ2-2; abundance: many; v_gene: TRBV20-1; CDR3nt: TGCAGTGCTGCGGGCCCTTGGACCGGGGAGCTGTTTTTT; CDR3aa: CSAAGPWTGELFF
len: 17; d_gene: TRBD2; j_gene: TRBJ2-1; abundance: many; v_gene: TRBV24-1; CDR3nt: TGTGCCACCAGTGGGATGAGCGGGAGGCCAAATACAAATGAGCAGTTCTTC; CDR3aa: CATSGMSGRPNTNEQFF
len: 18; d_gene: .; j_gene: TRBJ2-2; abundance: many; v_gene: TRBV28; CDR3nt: TGTGCCAGCAGCCCCCCCTTCACAGTTGGGGCTAACACCGGGGAGCTGTTTTTT; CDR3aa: CASSPPFTVGANTGELFF
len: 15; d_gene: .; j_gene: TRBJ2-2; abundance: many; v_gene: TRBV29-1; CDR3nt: TGCAGCGTTGCGGTGGGGGCGGGAGTAGCCGGGGAGCTGTTTTTT; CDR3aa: CSVAVGAGVAGELFF
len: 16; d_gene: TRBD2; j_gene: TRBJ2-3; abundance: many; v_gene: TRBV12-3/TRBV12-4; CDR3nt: TGTGCCAGCAGTCCGCCGACTAGCGGGACTCCAGATACGCAGTATTTT; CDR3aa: CASSPPTSGTPDTQYF
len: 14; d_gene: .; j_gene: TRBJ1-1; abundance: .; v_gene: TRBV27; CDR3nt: TGTGCCAGCAAGATACGACAGGCGAACACTGAAGCTTTCTTT; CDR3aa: CASKIRQANTEAFF
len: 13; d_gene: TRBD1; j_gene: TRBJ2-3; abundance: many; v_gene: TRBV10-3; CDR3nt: TGTGCCATCAGCGGACAGGGTACAGATACGCAGTATTTT; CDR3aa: CAISGQGTDTQYF
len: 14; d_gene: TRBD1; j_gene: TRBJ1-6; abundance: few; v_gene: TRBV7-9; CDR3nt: TGTGCCAGCTCACCTGGGACAGCAAATTCACCCCTCCACTTT; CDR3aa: CASSPGTANSPLHF
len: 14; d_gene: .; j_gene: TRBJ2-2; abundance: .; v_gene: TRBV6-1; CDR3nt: TGTGCCAGCACCAGAGTTGCGAACACCGGGGAGCTGTTTTTT; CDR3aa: CASTRVANTGELFF
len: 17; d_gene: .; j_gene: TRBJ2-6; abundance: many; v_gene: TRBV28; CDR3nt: TGTGCCAGCACTCCGAGGATTGGGGGAGATGGGGCCAACGTCCTGACTTTC; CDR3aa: CASTPRIGGDGANVLTF